This entry lists 27 T cell receptor beta chains sequenced from one sample in a study of CD8+ T cells in alopecia areata. Extraction of RNA preceded its reverse transcription into cDNA, which served as the sequencing template. TCRdb's table, derived via immunoSEQ multiplex PCR, lists solely in-frame clones and lacks some. The data hold about 200,000 clones, with more than 55% observed a single time. The sample taken for sequencing was CD8+ T cells sorted from blood. Every receptor here comes from a human donor in good health.

The chain couples TRBV27 to TRBJ1-5; TRBD1 agrees at 7 bases. With 2 bases clipped from V and 3 bases from J, the junction kept 4 bases outside the gene matches. There are 15 residues in the CDR3. CDR1 and CDR2 (germline): MNHEY, SMNVEV (reference sequence). The CDR3 reads CASSLRQGNNQPQHF. CDR3 sequence (DNA): TGTGCCAGCAGTTTACGACAGGGTAACAATCAGCCCCAGCATTTT.

In the case of this clone: Other DNA sequences in this specimen translate into the identical CDR3. The V call is TRBV13, the J call TRBJ2-1; D remains unclear. Germline V CDR1 and CDR2: PRHDT, FYEKMQ (reference sequence). V was cut by 0 bases and J by 9 bases, with 6 bases left in between. The CDR3 contains 12 residues. CDR3 loop: CASSLGGSEQFF. CDR3 coding DNA: TGTGCCAGCAGCTTAGGGGGGTCTGAGCAGTTCTTC.

This chain links TRBV5-1 with TRBJ2-4, with D hard to call. Germline V CDR1 and CDR2: SGHRS, YFSETQ. Deletions cut 4 bases from V and 8 bases from J, with 13 bases between. The CDR3 has 13 amino acids. This chain's CDR3 is CASSPIARDIQYF. The CDR3 DNA follows: TGCGCCAGCAGCCCCATCGCCCGGGACATTCAGTACTTC.

This clone was counted once. The chain uses TRBV5-1 and TRBJ2-4; D is possibly TRBD1 (7 bases). The CDR3 is 16 amino acids. Germline CDR1 reads SGHRS; CDR2 reads YFSETQ. With 4 bases removed from V and 1 base from J, the gap between germline ends came to 15 bases. As DNA, the CDR3 is TGCGCCAGCAGCCCTCGACAGGGACTGGCCAAAAACATTCAGTACTTC. Its translation: CASSPRQGLAKNIQYF.

V usage is TRBV4-1 and J usage is TRBJ2-7, with D perhaps TRBD2 (6 bases). The CDR3 loop spans 14 amino acids. Germline CDR1 and CDR2: MGHRA and YSYEKL. The germline V and J ends were trimmed by 0 bases and 3 bases, with 9 bases remaining between them. Written as DNA, the CDR3 is TGCGCCAGCAGCCAAGAGGACTACAGCTACGAGCAGTACTTC. Protein product: CASSQEDYSYEQYF.

The rearrangement uses TRBV4-1 and TRBJ2-7; D assignment may be TRBD1 or TRBD2 (5 bases each). V was cut by 2 bases and J by 2 bases, with 13 bases left in between. CDR3 length equals 15 residues. Germline V gene data show CDR1 as MGHRA and CDR2 as YSYEKL. The CDR3 protein is CASSQKGPSPYEQYF. CDR3 bases: TGCGCCAGCAGCCAAAAGGGACCAAGCCCCTACGAGCAGTACTTC.

The V gene is TRBV30, the J gene TRBJ1-1; no definite D call. The CDR3 consists of 14 residues. V was cut by 4 bases and J by 1 base, with 13 bases left in between. Germline V gene lookup returns CDR1 GTSNPN and CDR2 SVGIG (reference sequence). The CDR3 sequence: CAWNLRTSNTEAFF. The CDR3 bases are TGTGCCTGGAACCTCAGGACGTCGAACACTGAAGCTTTCTTT.

The genes are TRBV7-9 and TRBJ1-4, with D unclear. V lost 3 bases and J lost 3, with 8 bases in between. Looked up from germline, CDR1 is SEHNR and CDR2 is FQNEAQ (reference sequence). CDR3 length: 14 residues. The CDR3 is CASSFHGANEKLFF. DNA of the CDR3: TGTGCCAGCAGCTTCCACGGGGCTAATGAAAAACTGTTTTTT.

The rearrangement uses TRBV7-9 and TRBJ2-5; D possibly uses TRBD1 or TRBD2 (6 bases each). This CDR3 is built from 16 residues. V was shortened by 5 bases and J by 3 bases, with 19 bases between the two germline ends. Germline CDR1 reads SEHNR; CDR2 reads FQNEAQ (reference sequence). CDR3 nucleotides: TGTGCCAGCAGCCCGGGGGCAGGCAGAGAGAAAGAGACCCAGTACTTC. Residues: CASSPGAGREKETQYF.

This clone was seen only a few times. The chain links TRBV6-1 to TRBJ1-3, with D hard to call. The length of the CDR3 is 14 residues. V was pared by 10 bases and J by 0 bases, with 13 bases between. Germline CDR1 is MNHNS and CDR2 is SASEGT. CDR3 residues: CAIMDINSGNTIYF. The CDR3 coding sequence is TGTGCCATAATGGATATCAACTCTGGAAACACCATATATTTT.

This clone has just one count. The rearrangement uses TRBV4-2 and TRBJ2-7; D not certain. The germline CDR1 and CDR2 sequences are LGHNA and YNFKEQ. This CDR3 is 15 amino acids long. V lost 3 bases, J lost 2 bases, and 14 bases lay in between. In DNA, the CDR3 is TGTGCCAGCAGCCAGATGTTACAAGGGACCTACGAGCAGTACTTC. It yields the protein CASSQMLQGTYEQYF.

The gene calls are TRBV4-1 and TRBJ2-5, with D tentatively TRBD1 or TRBD2 (6 bases each). The germline gives CDR1 MGHRA, CDR2 YSYEKL. CDR3 length: 16 residues. Trimming cost V 0 bases and J 5 bases, with 16 bases left between them. CDR3 residues: CASSQDGSGATETQYF. CDR3 DNA: TGCGCCAGCAGCCAAGATGGGTCGGGGGCAACGGAGACCCAGTACTTC.

This clone was detected only a few times. The chain recombines TRBV29-1 with TRBJ2-1; D is unclear. The CDR3 extends over 8 amino acids. Trimming removed 7 bases at V and 7 bases at J, with 2 bases between. Germline V CDR1 and CDR2: SQVTM, ANQGSEA. CDR3 sequence (DNA): TGCAGCGCGAATGAGCAGTTCTTC. This gives the protein CSANEQFF.

This clone was found a few times. The chain employs TRBV4-1 and TRBJ2-2, with D perhaps TRBD1 (6 bases). Germline V gives CDR1 MGHRA, CDR2 YSYEKL. The CDR3 length is 17 residues. Trimming left V 0 bases short and J 5 bases short, with 16 bases between. CDR3 loop: CASSQEWRQVLTGELFF. The CDR3 DNA reads as TGCGCCAGCAGCCAAGAGTGGAGACAGGTGCTAACCGGGGAGCTGTTTTTT.

This clone showed up just a few times. V and J are TRBV13 and TRBJ2-5, with 7 bases aligning to TRBD2. CDR3 size: 14 residues. The germline CDR1 and CDR2 sequences are PRHDT and FYEKMQ (reference sequence). Losses at the gene ends were 2 bases for V and 2 bases for J; bases not matched to a gene: 2. The CDR3 DNA follows: TGTGCCAGCAGCTTACTAGCGGTGCAAGAGACCCAGTACTTC. Amino acid sequence: CASSLLAVQETQYF.

The chain combines TRBV27 with TRBJ2-3; 10 nucleotides agree with TRBD2. The CDR3 is 17 residues long. V shed 6 bases and J 6 bases; nucleotides not matched to a gene: 15. CDR1 MNHEY and CDR2 SMNVEV come from the germline V gene (reference sequence). CDR3 protein: CASRTHALAGAGDTQYF. CDR3 DNA sequence: TGTGCCAGCAGGACCCATGCTCTAGCGGGGGCAGGGGATACGCAGTATTTT.

This clone came up a few times. This rearrangement joins TRBV11-1 to TRBJ2-1, with 8 nucleotides matching TRBD2. The CDR3 sequence is 15 residues long. The V and J ends lost 8 bases and 0 bases, in that order; junction bases with no gene match: 6. CDR1 is SGHAT, CDR2 FQDESV, per germline (reference sequence). The CDR3 sequence: CASASGGGSYNEQFF. CDR3 coding DNA: TGTGCCAGCGCCAGCGGGGGAGGCTCCTACAATGAGCAGTTCTTC.

This clone was seen only once. The chain links TRBV5-6 to TRBJ2-3; D perhaps matches TRBD1 (5 bases). Trimming took off 4 bases at V and 2 bases at J, with 5 bases between the two ends. The CDR3 contains 12 residues. Germline V gene data show CDR1 as SGHDT and CDR2 as YYEEEE. The CDR3 protein is CASSGATDTQYF. For the CDR3, the DNA is TGTGCCAGCAGCGGGGCCACAGATACGCAGTATTTT. Together with reference TRBV5-6 and TRBJ2-3, the CDR3 gives the full variable domain: DAGVTQSPTHLIKTRGQQVTLRCSPKSGHDTVSWYQQALGQGPQFIFQYYEEEERQRGNFPDRFSGHQFPNYSSELNVNALLLGDSALYLCASSGATDTQYFGPGTRLTVL.

V and J are TRBV27 and TRBJ2-1; D is perhaps TRBD1 (5 bases). Trimming left V 3 bases short and J 8 bases short, with 11 bases between. Germline CDR1 and CDR2: MNHEY and SMNVEV (reference sequence). CDR3 length: 13 residues. CDR3 residues: CASSFSGADEQFF. In nucleotides, the CDR3 is TGTGCCAGCAGTTTTTCTGGGGCCGATGAGCAGTTCTTC.

This chain links TRBV30 with TRBJ1-1; no clear D. The V gene's germline CDR1 is GTSNPN and CDR2 SVGIG (reference sequence). This CDR3 spans 14 amino acids. V gave up 3 bases and J gave up 0 bases, with 11 bases separating them. The CDR3 spells CAWRAGFMNTEAFF. DNA of the CDR3: TGTGCCTGGAGGGCCGGGTTTATGAACACTGAAGCTTTCTTT.

J is TRBJ2-1 and V is TRBV7-9, with 11 positions matching TRBD2. The V gene's germline CDR1 is SEHNR and CDR2 FQNEAQ (reference sequence). CDR3 length: 16 amino acids. J gave up 4 bases and V 5 bases, and 7 bases lay outside the gene matches. The CDR3: CASSAPTSGGYNEQFF. The CDR3 nucleotides are TGTGCCAGCAGCGCCCCCACTAGCGGGGGATACAATGAGCAGTTCTTC.

This clone was seen a handful of times. Other DNA sequences in this specimen translate into the identical CDR3. The V gene is TRBV5-6, the J gene TRBJ1-5, with D perhaps matching TRBD1 (5 bases). Trimming removed 2 bases at V and 3 bases at J, with 12 bases between. This CDR3 has 15 residues. Germline-derived CDR1 and CDR2 are SGHDT and YYEEEE. The CDR3 region has the DNA TGTGCCAGCAGCTTAGGGCAGGGCCCCAATCAGCCCCAGCATTTT. This encodes CASSLGQGPNQPQHF.

The chain has TRBV2 and TRBJ2-5; no firm D call. TRBJ2-7 matches the DNA end more closely, so the J call is doubtful. The CDR3 consists of 12 residues. Germline CDR1 is SNHLY and CDR2 is FYNNEI. The CDR3, as DNA: TGTGCCAGCGGGCCAACCTCCTACGAGCAGTACTTC. Translation: CASGPTSYEQYF.

The rearrangement links TRBV29-1 to TRBJ2-1, with a possible D match to TRBD2 (6 bases). V was clipped by 6 bases and J by 8 bases, with 14 bases between them. The CDR3 is 12 amino acids. Germline lookup yields CDR1 SQVTM and CDR2 ANQGSEA. Here the CDR3 reads CSVGSRRDEQFF. CDR3 in DNA: TGCAGCGTGGGTTCCCGGAGGGATGAGCAGTTCTTC.

This clone was seen a few times. This CDR3 is also generated by other DNA sequences in the sample. This chain joins TRBV5-6 and TRBJ1-6; TRBD1 matches 7 bases. J lost 10 bases, V lost 0 bases, and 4 bases had no gene match. Germline CDR1 is SGHDT and CDR2 is YYEEEE. This CDR3 is built from 14 residues. The DNA for the CDR3 is TGTGCCAGCAGCTTGGGACAGGGTGGATCACCCCTCCACTTT. Its translation is CASSLGQGGSPLHF.

This clone has only a few counts. Here the CDR3 DNA reads TGCAGCGTGGGGGGACTCCCAGGGTCCTACGAGCAGTACTTC. Amino acids: CSVGGLPGSYEQYF. V usage is TRBV29-1 and J usage is TRBJ2-7; TRBD2 is a possible D gene (6 bases). The germline V gene encodes CDR1 SQVTM and CDR2 ANQGSEA. This CDR3 contains 14 residues. The V end lost 6 bases, the J end lost 1 base, and 16 bases lay between the germline ends.

This clone was seen more than once but under ten times. V usage is TRBV10-3 and J usage is TRBJ2-7; D unclear. This CDR3 is 11 amino acids long. Looked up from germline, CDR1 is ENHRY and CDR2 is SYGVKD. V was cut by 10 bases and J by 4 bases, with 11 bases left in between. Written as DNA, the CDR3 is TGTGCCACGAAGGGCTCATACGAGCAGTACTTC. This encodes CATKGSYEQYF.